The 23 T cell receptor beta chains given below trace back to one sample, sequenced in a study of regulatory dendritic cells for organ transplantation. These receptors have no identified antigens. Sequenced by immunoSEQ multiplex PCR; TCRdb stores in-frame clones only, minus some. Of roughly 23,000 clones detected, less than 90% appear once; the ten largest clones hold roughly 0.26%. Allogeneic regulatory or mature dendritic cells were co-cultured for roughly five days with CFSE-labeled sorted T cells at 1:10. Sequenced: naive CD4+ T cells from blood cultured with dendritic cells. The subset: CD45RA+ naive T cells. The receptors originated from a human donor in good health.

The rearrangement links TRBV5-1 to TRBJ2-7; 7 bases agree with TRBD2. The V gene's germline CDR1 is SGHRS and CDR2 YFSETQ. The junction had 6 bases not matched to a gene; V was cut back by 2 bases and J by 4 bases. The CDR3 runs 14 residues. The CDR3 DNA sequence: TGCGCCAGCAGCTTAGAACTAGCGAGGTACGAGCAGTACTTC. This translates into CASSLELARYEQYF.

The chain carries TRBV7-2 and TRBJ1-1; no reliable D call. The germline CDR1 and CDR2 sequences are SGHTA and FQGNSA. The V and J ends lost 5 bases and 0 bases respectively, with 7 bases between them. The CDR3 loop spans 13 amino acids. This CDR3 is CASSARMNTEAFF. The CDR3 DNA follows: TGTGCCAGCAGCGCTCGGATGAACACTGAAGCTTTCTTT. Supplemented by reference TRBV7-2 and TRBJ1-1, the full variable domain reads GAGVSQSPSNKVTEKGKDVELRCDPISGHTALYWYRQSLGQGLEFLIYFQGNSAPDKSGLPSDRFSAERTGGSVSTLTIQRTQQEDSAVYLCASSARMNTEAFFGQGTRLTVV.

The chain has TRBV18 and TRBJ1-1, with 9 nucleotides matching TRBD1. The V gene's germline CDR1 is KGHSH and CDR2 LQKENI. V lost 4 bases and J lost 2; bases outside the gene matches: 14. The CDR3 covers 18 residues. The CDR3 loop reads CASSLLTQGARINTEAFF. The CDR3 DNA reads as TGTGCCAGCTCACTACTGACACAGGGGGCGAGGATAAACACTGAAGCTTTCTTT. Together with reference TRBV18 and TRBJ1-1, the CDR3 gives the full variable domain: NAGVMQNPRHLVRRRGQEARLRCSPMKGHSHVYWYRQLPEEGLKFMVYLQKENIIDESGMPKERFSAEFPKEGPSILRIQQVVRGDSAAYFCASSLLTQGARINTEAFFGQGTRLTVV.

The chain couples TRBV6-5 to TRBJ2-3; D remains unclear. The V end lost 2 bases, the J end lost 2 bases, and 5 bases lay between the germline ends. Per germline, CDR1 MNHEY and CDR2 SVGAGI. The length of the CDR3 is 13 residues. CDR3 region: CASSYEYTDTQYF. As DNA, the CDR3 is TGTGCCAGCAGTTACGAGTACACAGATACGCAGTATTTT.

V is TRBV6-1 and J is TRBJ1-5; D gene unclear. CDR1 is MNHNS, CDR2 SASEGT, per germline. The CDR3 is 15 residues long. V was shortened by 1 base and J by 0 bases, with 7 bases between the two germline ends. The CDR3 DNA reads TGTGCCAGCAGTGAAGAGCCGGGTAGCAATCAGCCCCAGCATTTT. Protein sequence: CASSEEPGSNQPQHF.

The CDR3 spells CASSSSPRGGPYEQYF. The DNA of the CDR3 is TGTGCCAGCAGCTCGAGCCCCCGCGGGGGTCCCTACGAGCAGTACTTC. The rearrangement uses TRBV7-2 and TRBJ2-7; 7 bases align to TRBD2. Germline V gene sequence: CDR1 SGHTA, CDR2 FQGNSA. The CDR3 is made up of 16 amino acids. V was pared by 4 bases and J by 2 bases, with 11 bases of the junction left unmatched.

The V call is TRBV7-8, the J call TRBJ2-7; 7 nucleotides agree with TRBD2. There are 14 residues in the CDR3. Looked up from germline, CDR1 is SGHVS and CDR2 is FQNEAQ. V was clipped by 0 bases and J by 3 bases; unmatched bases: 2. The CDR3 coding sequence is TGTGCCAGCAGCTTAGCAGCGGGGAGCTACGAGCAGTACTTC. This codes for CASSLAAGSYEQYF. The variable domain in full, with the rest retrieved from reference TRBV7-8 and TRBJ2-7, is GAGVSQSPRYKVAKRGQDVALRCDPISGHVSLFWYQQALGQGPEFLTYFQNEAQLDKSGLPSDRFFAERPEGSVSTLKIQRTQQEDSAVYLCASSLAAGSYEQYFGPGTRLTVT.

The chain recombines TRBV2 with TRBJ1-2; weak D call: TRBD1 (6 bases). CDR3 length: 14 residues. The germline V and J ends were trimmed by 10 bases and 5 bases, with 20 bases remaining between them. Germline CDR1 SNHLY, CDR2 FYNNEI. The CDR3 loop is CATSPTGAEYGYTF. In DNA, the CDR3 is TGTGCCACCTCACCGACAGGCGCCGAGTATGGCTACACCTTC.

CDR3 amino acids: CASSVLDRRSADTQYF. The CDR3 DNA follows: TGTGCCAGTAGCGTATTGGACAGAAGGAGCGCAGATACGCAGTATTTT. This chain connects TRBV19 to TRBJ2-3; tentative D call: TRBD1 (6 bases). CDR3 length: 16 amino acids. V gave up 6 bases and J gave up 4 bases, with 20 bases separating them. Germline V gene lookup returns CDR1 LNHDA and CDR2 SQIVND (reference sequence).

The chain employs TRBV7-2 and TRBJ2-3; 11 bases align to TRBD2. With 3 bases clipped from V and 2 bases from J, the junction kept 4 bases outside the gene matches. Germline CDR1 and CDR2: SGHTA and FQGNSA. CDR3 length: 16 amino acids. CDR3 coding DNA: TGTGCCAGCAGCTTTATAGCGGGGGGGAACACAGATACGCAGTATTTT. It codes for CASSFIAGGNTDTQYF.

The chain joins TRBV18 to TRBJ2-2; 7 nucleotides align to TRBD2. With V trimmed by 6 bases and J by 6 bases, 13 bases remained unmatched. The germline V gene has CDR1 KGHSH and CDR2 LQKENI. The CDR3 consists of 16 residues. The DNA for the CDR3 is TGTGCCAGCTCGATGACGCGTGAGCGGGGATCCGGGGAGCTGTTTTTT. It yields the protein CASSMTRERGSGELFF.

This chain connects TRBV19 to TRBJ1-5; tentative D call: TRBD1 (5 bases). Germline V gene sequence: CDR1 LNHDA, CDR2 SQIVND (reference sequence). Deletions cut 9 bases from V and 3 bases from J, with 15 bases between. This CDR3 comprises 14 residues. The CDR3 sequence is CASKADSLNQPQHF. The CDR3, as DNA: TGTGCCAGCAAAGCCGACAGCCTCAATCAGCCCCAGCATTTT.

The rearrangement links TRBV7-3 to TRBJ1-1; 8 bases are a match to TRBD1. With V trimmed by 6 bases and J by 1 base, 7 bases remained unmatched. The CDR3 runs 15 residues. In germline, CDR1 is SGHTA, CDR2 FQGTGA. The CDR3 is CASRLAGGANTEAFF. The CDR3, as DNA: TGTGCCAGCAGACTAGCAGGGGGCGCGAACACTGAAGCTTTCTTT.

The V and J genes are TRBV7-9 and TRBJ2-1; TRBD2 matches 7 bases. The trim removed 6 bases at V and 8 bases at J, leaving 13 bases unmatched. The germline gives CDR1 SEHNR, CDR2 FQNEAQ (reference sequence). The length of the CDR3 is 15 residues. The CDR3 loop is CASSPRLAKIDEQFF. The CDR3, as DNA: TGTGCCAGCAGTCCCCGACTAGCTAAAATCGATGAGCAGTTCTTC.

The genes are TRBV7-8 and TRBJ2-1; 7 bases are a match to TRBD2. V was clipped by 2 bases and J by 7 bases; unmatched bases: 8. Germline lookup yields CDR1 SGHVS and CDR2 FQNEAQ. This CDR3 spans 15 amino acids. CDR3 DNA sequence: TGTGCCAGCAGCTTATTGCGGGAGAGGAAAAATGAGCAGTTCTTC. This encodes CASSLLRERKNEQFF.

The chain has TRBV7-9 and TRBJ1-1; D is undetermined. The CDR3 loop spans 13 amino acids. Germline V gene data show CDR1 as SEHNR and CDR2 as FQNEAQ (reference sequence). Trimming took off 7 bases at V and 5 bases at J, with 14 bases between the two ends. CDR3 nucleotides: TGTGCCAGCACCGAAGAAGTAGGGACTGAAGCTTTCTTT. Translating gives CASTEEVGTEAFF.

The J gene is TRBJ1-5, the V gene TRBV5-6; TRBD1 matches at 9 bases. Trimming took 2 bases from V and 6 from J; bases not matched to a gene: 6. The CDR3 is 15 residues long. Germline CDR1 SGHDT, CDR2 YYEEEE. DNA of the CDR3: TGTGCCAGCAGCTTACAGGGGGCTTATAGTCAGCCCCAGCATTTT. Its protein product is CASSLQGAYSQPQHF.

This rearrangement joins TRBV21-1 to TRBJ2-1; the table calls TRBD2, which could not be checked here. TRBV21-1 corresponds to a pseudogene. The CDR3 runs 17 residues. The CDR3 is CASSRPGTSGGDNEQFF. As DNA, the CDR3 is TGTGCCAGCAGCAGACCCGGGACTAGCGGGGGGGATAATGAGCAGTTCTTC.

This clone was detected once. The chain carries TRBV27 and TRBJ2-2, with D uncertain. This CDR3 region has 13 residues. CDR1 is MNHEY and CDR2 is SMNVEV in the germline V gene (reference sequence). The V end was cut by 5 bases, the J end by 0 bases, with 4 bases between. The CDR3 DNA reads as TGTGCCAGCAGTCGCACGAACACCGGGGAGCTGTTTTTT. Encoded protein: CASSRTNTGELFF.

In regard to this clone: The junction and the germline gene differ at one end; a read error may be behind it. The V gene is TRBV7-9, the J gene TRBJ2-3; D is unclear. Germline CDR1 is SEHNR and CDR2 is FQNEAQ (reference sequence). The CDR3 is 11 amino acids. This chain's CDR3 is CASSLSETQYF. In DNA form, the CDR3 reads TGTGCCAGCAGCTTATCAGAAACGCAGTATTTT.

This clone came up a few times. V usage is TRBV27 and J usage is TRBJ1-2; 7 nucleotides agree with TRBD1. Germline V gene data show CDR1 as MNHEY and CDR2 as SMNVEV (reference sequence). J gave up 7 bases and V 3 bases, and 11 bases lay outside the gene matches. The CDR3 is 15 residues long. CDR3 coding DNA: TGTGCCAGCAGTTTCAGGTCGGCGTCAGGGGGTGGCTACACCTTC. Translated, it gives CASSFRSASGGGYTF.

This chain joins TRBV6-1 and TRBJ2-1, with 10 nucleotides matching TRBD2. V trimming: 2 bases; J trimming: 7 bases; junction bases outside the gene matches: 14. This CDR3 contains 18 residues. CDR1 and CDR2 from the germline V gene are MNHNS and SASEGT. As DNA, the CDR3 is TGTGCCAGCAGTGAAAGGGCCTCGAGCGGGAGGGCCGTGAATGAGCAGTTCTTC. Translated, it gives CASSERASSGRAVNEQFF.

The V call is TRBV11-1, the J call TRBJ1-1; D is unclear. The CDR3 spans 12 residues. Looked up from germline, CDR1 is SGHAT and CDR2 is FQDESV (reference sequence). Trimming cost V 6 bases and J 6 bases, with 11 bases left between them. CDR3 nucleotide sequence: TGTGCCAGCAGTTCCATGGGCCCTGAAGCTTTCTTT. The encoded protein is CASSSMGPEAFF.